These 23 T cell receptor beta chains share one sample of origin, sequenced in a study of OX40 agonist ivuxolimab in advanced cancers. Here immunoSEQ multiplex PCR was the method, and the copy in TCRdb shows in-frame clones only, minus some. This repertoire shows about 62,000 clones, 79% found once; its top ten account for approximately 10%. Source: CD4+ or CD8+ T cells sorted from blood, taken in a trial of the OX40 agonist ivuxolimab. Receptors were obtained from an adult with an advanced solid tumor such as melanoma, head and neck, liver or kidney cancer.

The CDR3 DNA reads TGTGCCAGCAGCTTGGGACATTTCACTGAAGCTTTCTTT. It yields the protein CASSLGHFTEAFF. The V and J genes are TRBV5-5 and TRBJ1-1; D is unclear. Germline loops: CDR1 SGHKS, CDR2 YYEKEE (reference sequence). V dropped 0 bases and J dropped 4 bases, with 7 bases sitting between them. CDR3 length equals 13 residues.

The chain links TRBV4-1 to TRBJ2-3; no reliable D call. Trimming pared 1 base from V and 5 bases from J, leaving 7 bases between. This CDR3 is built from 13 residues. Germline V gives CDR1 MGHRA, CDR2 YSYEKL. In DNA, the CDR3 is TGCGCCAGCAGCCAAGTTCCCCGAGATACGCAGTATTTT. Amino acid sequence: CASSQVPRDTQYF.

This clone is medium-sized (0.01 to 0.1%) by share. The chain combines TRBV27 with TRBJ2-7; no clear D. Trimming removed 9 bases from V and 5 bases from J, with 14 bases in between. The CDR3 covers 12 residues. Germline CDR1 MNHEY, CDR2 SMNVEV (reference sequence). The CDR3, as DNA: TGTGCCAGTCGGCAGGTGGAAGACGAGCAGTACTTC. As protein: CASRQVEDEQYF.

This chain connects TRBV5-7 to TRBJ2-7; D uncertain. TRBV5-7 is sorted into the ORF group, with uncertain function. CDR3 size: 11 residues. V gave up 1 base and J gave up 7 bases, with 6 bases separating them. The CDR3 DNA follows: TGTGCCAGCAGCTTGAATCAGGAGCAGTACTTC. Amino acids: CASSLNQEQYF.

V usage is TRBV5-8 and J usage is TRBJ1-2, with 10 nucleotides matching TRBD1. Germline V lookup: CDR1 SGHTS, CDR2 YDEGEE. The CDR3 consists of 16 residues. Losses at the gene ends were 2 bases for V and 3 bases for J; bases not matched to a gene: 7. CDR3: CASSLTGTGDDYGYTF. The CDR3 region has the DNA TGTGCCAGCAGCTTAACCGGGACAGGGGATGACTATGGCTACACCTTC.

The chain is built from TRBV7-9 and TRBJ2-1, with 13 positions matching TRBD2. Trimming cost V 5 bases and J 6 bases; bases outside gene matches: 10. CDR1 and CDR2 from the germline V gene are SEHNR and FQNEAQ (reference sequence). This CDR3 comprises 17 residues. CDR3 amino acids: CASSRSTSGRATNEQFF. The DNA for the CDR3 is TGTGCCAGCAGCCGATCCACTAGCGGGAGGGCCACCAATGAGCAGTTCTTC.

This chain joins TRBV29-1 and TRBJ1-2; 7 nucleotides match TRBD1. The germline gives CDR1 SQVTM, CDR2 ANQGSEA. The V gene end was trimmed by 2 bases and the J gene end by 0 bases; junction bases not matched to a gene: 6. The CDR3 has 15 residues. The CDR3 here is CSVEYRDRTNYGYTF. The CDR3, as DNA: TGCAGCGTTGAATACAGGGACAGAACTAACTATGGCTACACCTTC.

The chain recombines TRBV27 with TRBJ1-5; D is undetermined. The germline gives CDR1 MNHEY, CDR2 SMNVEV (reference sequence). This CDR3 comprises 12 residues. Trimming removed 0 bases at V and 4 bases at J, with 1 base between. The CDR3 is CASSLSNQPQHF. The CDR3 DNA follows: TGTGCCAGCAGTTTATCGAATCAGCCCCAGCATTTT.

The chain combines TRBV6-6 with TRBJ1-5; D uncertain. Germline V gene sequence: CDR1 MNHNY, CDR2 SVGAGI (reference sequence). This CDR3 is built from 14 residues. Trimming took 0 bases from V and 11 from J, leaving 14 bases between them. CDR3 sequence (DNA): TGTGCCAGCAGTTACTCGCGCTCAGAGTACACCCAGCATTTT. Residues: CASSYSRSEYTQHF.

The chain uses TRBV7-8 and TRBJ2-7; 7 positions agree with TRBD1. CDR3 length: 17 residues. With 5 bases clipped from V and 2 bases from J, the junction kept 15 bases outside the gene matches. Germline CDR1 is SGHVS and CDR2 is FQNEAQ. The CDR3 here is CASSPRGYRDSPYEQYF. The CDR3 DNA reads TGTGCCAGCAGCCCTAGGGGGTACCGGGACAGCCCCTACGAGCAGTACTTC.

The J gene is TRBJ2-7, the V gene TRBV6-6; D gene ambiguous. Germline V gives CDR1 MNHNY, CDR2 SVGAGI (reference sequence). CDR3 length: 11 amino acids. Trimming shortened V by 7 bases and J by 4 bases, and 8 bases separated the two germline ends. CDR3 sequence: CASTTRYEQYF. The CDR3 nucleotides read TGTGCCAGCACCACAAGATACGAGCAGTACTTC.

This chain links TRBV7-6 with TRBJ2-1; 9 nucleotides align to TRBD2. Germline CDR1 is SGHVS and CDR2 is FNYEAQ. Unmatched junction bases numbered 3, after V lost 3 bases and J lost 6 bases. This CDR3 contains 14 residues. Here the CDR3 reads CASSFSGSLNEQFF. The CDR3 DNA reads TGTGCCAGCAGCTTTAGCGGGAGTCTCAATGAGCAGTTCTTC. The full variable domain, its missing parts supplied by reference TRBV7-6 and TRBJ2-1, is GAGVSQSPRYKVTKRGQDVALRCDPISGHVSLYWYRQALGQGPEFLTYFNYEAQQDKSGLPNDRFSAERPEGSISTLTIQRTEQRDSAMYRCASSFSGSLNEQFFGPGTRLTVL.

This clone was picked up a small number of times. V and J are TRBV7-2 and TRBJ2-1; 7 nucleotides line up with TRBD1. Trimming took 4 bases from V and 4 from J; bases not matched to a gene: 7. The CDR3 loop spans 15 amino acids. The V gene's germline CDR1 is SGHTA and CDR2 FQGNSA. CDR3 DNA: TGTGCCAGCAGCTCTACAGGGGATAGGTACAATGAGCAGTTCTTC. Its protein is CASSSTGDRYNEQFF.

This chain connects TRBV29-1 to TRBJ2-1; D is perhaps TRBD1 or TRBD2 (7 bases each). The CDR3 covers 14 residues. The germline V and J ends were trimmed by 5 bases and 3 bases, with 14 bases remaining between them. Germline loops: CDR1 SQVTM, CDR2 ANQGSEA. CDR3 DNA: TGCAGCGTTTCGGCAGGGGGGGACTACAATGAGCAGTTCTTC. Translated, it gives CSVSAGGDYNEQFF.

The rearrangement links TRBV11-2 to TRBJ2-4, with D tentatively TRBD2 (5 bases). Germline-derived CDR1 and CDR2 are SGHAT and FQNNGV. With 3 bases removed from V and 15 bases from J, the gap between germline ends came to 15 bases. This CDR3 comprises 12 residues. The CDR3 region has the DNA TGTGCCAGCAGCTTTAGCGACGCGGCAATGTACTTC. This sequence encodes CASSFSDAAMYF.

The rearrangement uses TRBV5-1 and TRBJ2-2, with D tentatively TRBD1 (6 bases). The length of the CDR3 is 15 residues. V was shortened by 1 base and J by 4 bases, with 11 bases between the two germline ends. The germline V gene encodes CDR1 SGHRS and CDR2 YFSETQ. CDR3: CASSLQPRGTGELFF. DNA for the CDR3: TGCGCCAGCAGCTTGCAACCCAGGGGCACCGGGGAGCTGTTTTTT.

The CDR3 sequence: CASSPQGSLEAFF. The CDR3 DNA sequence: TGTGCCAGTAGTCCCCAGGGAAGTCTGGAAGCTTTCTTT. The chain couples TRBV19 to TRBJ1-1; tentatively, D is TRBD1 (5 bases). Trimming stripped 5 bases from V and 8 bases from J, with 15 bases between. The CDR3 is 13 amino acids. Germline V gives CDR1 LNHDA, CDR2 SQIVND (reference sequence).

The chain has TRBV7-1 and TRBJ2-7, with TRBD2 matching over 7 bases. TRBV7-1 is designated an ORF whose function remains uncertain. The CDR3 is 15 residues long. J was trimmed by 9 bases and V by 5 bases; bases with no gene match: 16. The CDR3 is CASSGHGTTPSAQYF. In DNA, the CDR3 is TGTGCCAGCAGCGGACACGGGACTACCCCCTCAGCGCAGTACTTC.

This clone was seen only a few times. The chain joins TRBV6-5 to TRBJ2-3; 10 bases agree with TRBD1. The ends lost 4 bases at V and 3 bases at J; junction bases unmatched: 4. Germline values: CDR1 MNHEY, CDR2 SVGAGI. The CDR3 totals 15 residues. CDR3 in DNA: TGTGCCAGCAGTTTCCGGGACAGGGGTACAGATACGCAGTATTTT. Amino acids: CASSFRDRGTDTQYF.

The chain couples TRBV4-2 to TRBJ2-1, with D maybe TRBD2 (5 bases). This CDR3 has 15 residues. Germline V lookup: CDR1 LGHNA, CDR2 YNFKEQ. Trimming shortened V by 5 bases and J by 0 bases, and 11 bases separated the two germline ends. The CDR3 here is CASSFSGSSYNEQFF. CDR3 sequence (DNA): TGTGCCAGCAGCTTCAGCGGAAGCTCCTACAATGAGCAGTTCTTC.

This clone was detected a few times. The chain uses TRBV19 and TRBJ2-2; D is possibly TRBD1 (6 bases). Trimming removed 7 bases at V and 1 base at J, with 16 bases between. The CDR3 is 16 residues long. Germline CDR1 and CDR2: LNHDA and SQIVND (reference sequence). CDR3 bases: TGTGCCAGTACCCCCCAGGGCAGGGGGAACACCGGGGAGCTGTTTTTT. It specifies CASTPQGRGNTGELFF.

The V and J genes are TRBV9 and TRBJ2-2, with 7 bases matching TRBD1. Germline V gene data show CDR1 as SGDLS and CDR2 as YYNGEE. Trimming took 4 bases from V and 6 from J; bases not matched to a gene: 9. The CDR3 contains 15 residues. CDR3 sequence (DNA): TGTGCCAGCAGCCCGCCACAGGGGTGGCCCGGGGAGCTGTTTTTT. Protein: CASSPPQGWPGELFF. Variable domain in full (rest from reference TRBV9 and TRBJ2-2): DSGVTQTPKHLITATGQRVTLRCSPRSGDLSVYWYQQSLDQGLQFLIQYYNGEERAKGNILERFSAQQFPDLHSELNLSSLELGDSALYFCASSPPQGWPGELFFGEGSRLTVL.

The chain is built from TRBV30 and TRBJ1-6; 7 nucleotides match TRBD1. CDR3 length: 13 residues. V shed 3 bases and J 7 bases; nucleotides not matched to a gene: 3. CDR1 GTSNPN and CDR2 SVGIG come from the germline V gene (reference sequence). The CDR3 loop is CAWRTGSNSPLHF. The CDR3 DNA reads as TGTGCCTGGAGGACAGGGTCCAATTCACCCCTCCACTTT.